This T cell receptor (beta chain) is drawn from a study of blood T cells in healthy people across ages. This clonotype has just a few counts. No antigen is known for it. CDR1 MDHEN and CDR2 SYDVKM come from the germline V gene. CDR3 length: 12 residues. Trimming shortened V by 7 bases and J by 7 bases, and 14 bases separated the two germline ends. Study results and limitations: Without sorted subsets, naive and antigen-experienced compartments could not be conclusively compared. While age rose, TCR beta diversity per million T cells dropped in a roughly linear way. Shifts in expanded clonotypes may have been confounded by donor CMV status, which was unknown. Compared with aged donors, long-lived donors showed fewer expanded clones, suggesting selection.

Next came a second PCR, run for about 6 to 12 cycles, which used a sample-barcoded 5' primer along with a J-beta primer mix. TCRdb processed the 5' RACE reads anew with MiXCR; each CDR3 protein has one entry. The sample shows approximately 1,700,000 distinct CDR3 sequences, approximately 39% of them seen only once. Material: blood. The chain joins TRBV28 to TRBJ2-7, with D perhaps assigned TRBD1 or TRBD2 (5 bases each). This TCR came from a human donor in good health. In DNA, the CDR3 is TGTGCCAGCACCTCAGGGTGGGGGGAGCAGTACTTC. This translates into CASTSGWGEQYF.